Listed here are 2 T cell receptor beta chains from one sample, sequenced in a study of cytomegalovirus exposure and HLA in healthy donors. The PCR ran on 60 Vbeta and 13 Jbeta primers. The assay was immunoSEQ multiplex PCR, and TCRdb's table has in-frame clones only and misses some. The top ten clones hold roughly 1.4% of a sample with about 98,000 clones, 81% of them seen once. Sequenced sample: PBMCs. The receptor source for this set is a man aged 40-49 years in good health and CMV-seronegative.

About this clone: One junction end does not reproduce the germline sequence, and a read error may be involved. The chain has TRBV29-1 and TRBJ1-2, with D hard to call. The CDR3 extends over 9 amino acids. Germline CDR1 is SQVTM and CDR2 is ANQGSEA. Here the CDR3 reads CSVDYGYTF. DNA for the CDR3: TGCAGCGTTGACTACGGCTACACCTTC. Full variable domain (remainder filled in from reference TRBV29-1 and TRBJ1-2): SAVISQKPSRDICQRGTSLTIQCQVDSQVTMMFWYRQQPGQSLTLIATANQGSEATYESGFVIDKFPISRPNLTFSTLTVSNMSPEDSSIYLCSVDYGYTFGSGTRLTVV.

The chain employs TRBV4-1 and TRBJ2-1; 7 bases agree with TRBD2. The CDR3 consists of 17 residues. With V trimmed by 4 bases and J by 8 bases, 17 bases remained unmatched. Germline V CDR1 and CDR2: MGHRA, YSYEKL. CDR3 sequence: CASSPLGGSSAAYEQFF. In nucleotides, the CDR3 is TGCGCCAGCAGCCCCCTCGGGGGGAGTTCAGCCGCCTATGAGCAGTTCTTC.